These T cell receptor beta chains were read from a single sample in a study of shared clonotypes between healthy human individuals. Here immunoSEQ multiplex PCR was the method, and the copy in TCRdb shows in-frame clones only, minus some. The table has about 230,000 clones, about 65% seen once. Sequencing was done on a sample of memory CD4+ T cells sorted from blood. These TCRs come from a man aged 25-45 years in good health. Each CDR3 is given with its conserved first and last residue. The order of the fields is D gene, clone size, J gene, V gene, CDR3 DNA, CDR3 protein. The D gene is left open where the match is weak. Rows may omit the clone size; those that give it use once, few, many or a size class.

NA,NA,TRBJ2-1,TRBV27,TGTGCCAGCAGCTTCGGGAGTTCGTACAATGAGCAGTTCTTC,CASSFGSSYNEQFF
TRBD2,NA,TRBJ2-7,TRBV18,TGTGCCAGCTCACCATATGGTCGGGAGGGGGCCTACGAGCAGTACTTC,CASSPYGREGAYEQYF
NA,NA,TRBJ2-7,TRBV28,TGTGCCAGCAGTTTACTCAAGACTAGTGCTTTAGGGGAGCAGTACTTC,CASSLLKTSALGEQYF
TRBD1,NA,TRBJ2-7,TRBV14,TGTGCCAGCAGCCCTTCGAGACAGGGGGCACTCGAGCAGTACTTC,CASSPSRQGALEQYF
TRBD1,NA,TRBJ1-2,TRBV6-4,TGTGCCAGCAGGGACAGGGGAATAGAGAACTATGGCTACACCTTC,CASRDRGIENYGYTF
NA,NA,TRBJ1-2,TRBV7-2,TGTGCCAGCAGCTTAGCGGCAGGAGCTAACTATGGCTACACCTTC,CASSLAAGANYGYTF
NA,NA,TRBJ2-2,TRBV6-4,TGTGCCAGCAAGAGTTCGGGTTATAGCACCGGGGAGCTGTTTTTT,CASKSSGYSTGELFF
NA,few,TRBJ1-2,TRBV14,TGTGCCAGCAGCCAAGCGGGCCAGGGGCGATATGGCTACACCTTC,CASSQAGQGRYGYTF
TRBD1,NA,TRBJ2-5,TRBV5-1,TGCGCCAGCGCTCCGCGACAGGGGGCCAGTGGCGTGGAGACCCAGTACTTC,CASAPRQGASGVETQYF
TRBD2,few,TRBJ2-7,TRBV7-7,TGTGCTAGCAGCTTAACAGCGGGAGCCTACGAGCAGTACTTC,CASSLTAGAYEQYF
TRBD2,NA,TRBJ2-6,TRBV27,TGTGCCAGCAGTTTCTATTATAGCGGGAGGGGTGGGGCCAACGTCCTGACTTTC,CASSFYYSGRGGANVLTF
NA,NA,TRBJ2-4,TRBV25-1,TGTGCCAGCAGTGACTCGGGTCTGGCCAAAAACATTCAGTACTTC,CASSDSGLAKNIQYF
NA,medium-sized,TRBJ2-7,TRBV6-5,TGTGCCAGCAGTCGTCAAGGGGGGTCCTACGAGCAGTACTTC,CASSRQGGSYEQYF
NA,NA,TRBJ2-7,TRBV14,TGTGCCAGCAGCCGGCCCCAGTACGAGCAGTACTTC,CASSRPQYEQYF
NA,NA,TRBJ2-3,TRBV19,TGTGCCAGTTTAGACCGCCTGACAGATACGCAGTATTTT,CASLDRLTDTQYF
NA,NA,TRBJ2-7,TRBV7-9,TGTGCCAGCAGCCCCGGTGGGGTTACCTACGAGCAGTACTTC,CASSPGGVTYEQYF
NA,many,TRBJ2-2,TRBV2,TGTGCCACCACCTGGGACGGAAGAAACACCGGGGAGCTGTTTTTT,CATTWDGRNTGELFF
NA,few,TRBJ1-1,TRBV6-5,TGTGCCAGCAGTTCCCAGTTGAACACTGAAGCTTTCTTT,CASSSQLNTEAFF
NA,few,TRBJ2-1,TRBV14,TGTGCCAGCAGCCAGGGAGCAGCGGGTGGCGGGAATGAGCAGTTCTTC,CASSQGAAGGGNEQFF
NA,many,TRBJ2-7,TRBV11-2,TGTGCCAGCAGCTTAGGGGCTTGGCAGTACTTC,CASSLGAWQYF
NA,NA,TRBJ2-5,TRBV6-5,TGTGCCCGGACAGTCCTTGATCAAGAGACCCAGTACTTC,CARTVLDQETQYF
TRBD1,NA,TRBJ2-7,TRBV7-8,TGTGCCAGCAGTAAACAGGGGAACAGGGTTGACGAGCAGTACTTC,CASSKQGNRVDEQYF
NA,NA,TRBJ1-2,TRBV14,TGTGCCAGCAGCCAGAAGTCTCGATATGGCTACACCTTC,CASSQKSRYGYTF
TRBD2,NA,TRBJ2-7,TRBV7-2,TGTGCCAGCAGCTTAGGGACTAGCCAGGGCGAGCAGTACTTC,CASSLGTSQGEQYF
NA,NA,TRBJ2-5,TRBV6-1,TGTGCCAGCAGTGAGGGAAGGGATGGTCGTCAGACCCAGTACTTC,CASSEGRDGRQTQYF
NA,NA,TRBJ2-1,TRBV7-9,TGTGCCAGCAGTTTCCACAGGGATGAGAATGAGCAGTTCTTC,CASSFHRDENEQFF
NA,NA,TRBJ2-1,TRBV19,TGTGCCAGTAGTACCAACAGCGGGTCCGGCTCTGAGCAGTTCTTC,CASSTNSGSGSEQFF
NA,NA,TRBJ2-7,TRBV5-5,TGTGCCAGCAGCTTGTGGCTGGACGGCTACGAGCAGTACTTC,CASSLWLDGYEQYF
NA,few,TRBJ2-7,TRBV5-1,TGCGCCAGCAGCGGTGGAGTCTACGAGCAGTACTTC,CASSGGVYEQYF
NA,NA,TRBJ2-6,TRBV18,TGTGCCAGCTCACCAGGGGGGGGCGCCGGGGCCAACGTCCTGACTTTC,CASSPGGGAGANVLTF
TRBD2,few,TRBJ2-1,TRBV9,TGTGCCAGCAGCACTACCCGGGACTACTTCGCTGAGCAGTTCTTC,CASSTTRDYFAEQFF
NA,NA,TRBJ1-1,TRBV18,TGTGCCAGCTCACCTGATGATATGGGCGACACTGAAGCTTTCTTT,CASSPDDMGDTEAFF
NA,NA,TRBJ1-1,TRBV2,TGTGCCAGCAGGCTGGGATGGAACACTGAAGCTTTCTTT,CASRLGWNTEAFF
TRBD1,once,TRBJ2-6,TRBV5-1,TGCGCCAGCAGCCTAGGACAGGGGGCTGGGGCCAACGTCCTGACTTTC,CASSLGQGAGANVLTF
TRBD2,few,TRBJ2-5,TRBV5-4,TGTGCCAGCAGCTCCGGGACTAGCGGGGTTCAAGAGACCCAGTACTTC,CASSSGTSGVQETQYF
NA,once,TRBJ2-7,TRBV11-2,TGTGCCAGCAGCTCTGACCGAACGGGGACCTACGAGCAGTACTTC,CASSSDRTGTYEQYF
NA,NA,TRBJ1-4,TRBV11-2,TGTGCCAGCAGCTTAGGGACAACAAACAATGAAAAACTGTTTTTT,CASSLGTTNNEKLFF
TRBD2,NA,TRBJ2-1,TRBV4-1,TGCGCCAGCAGCCAGCCCCTAGCGGGACCCCGGGGTGAGCAGTTCTTC,CASSQPLAGPRGEQFF
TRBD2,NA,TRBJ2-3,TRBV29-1,TGCAGCGTTGAAGAATGGCGGGAGGGCCGTACAGATACGCAGTATTTT,CSVEEWREGRTDTQYF